The 2 T cell receptor beta chains in this list originate from one sample, sequenced in a study of early T cells in non-severe SARS-CoV-2 infection. In TCRdb, the 5' RACE reads were re-called with MiXCR into one record per CDR3 protein. The sample includes about 83,000 distinct CDR3 sequences, approximately 14% of them seen just once. Sequencing was done on a sample of whole blood. Every receptor here comes from an adult who was a healthcare worker with PCR-confirmed SARS-CoV-2 infection or an uninfected control (not recorded which).

This clonotype was counted many times. The chain uses TRBV7-6 and TRBJ2-7; 9 bases align to TRBD1. Germline CDR1 and CDR2: SGHVS and FNYEAQ. Trimming removed 6 bases from V and 2 bases from J; junction bases left unmatched: 8. This CDR3 spans 15 amino acids. The CDR3 DNA reads TGTGCCAGCAGTCCCCCGGGACAGGGCACCTACGAGCAGTACTTC. Its translation is CASSPPGQGTYEQYF.

This clonotype came up a few times. The chain recombines TRBV20-1 with TRBJ1-2, with D possibly TRBD1 on 5 matching bases. The CDR3 spans 14 residues. The V and J ends lost 2 bases and 4 bases respectively, with 14 bases between them. Germline V CDR1 and CDR2: DFQATT, SNEGSKA (reference sequence). CDR3 in amino acids: CSARPTGSSYGYTF. The CDR3 nucleotides are TGCAGTGCTAGACCTACAGGTTCCTCCTATGGCTACACCTTC.